Each of the 23 T cell receptor beta chains below was sequenced from the same sample in a study of blood T cell repertoires in COVID-19 (TCRdb year 2020). Libraries were made using the immunoSEQ multiplex PCR assay. TCRdb took over this immuneACCESS table, retaining in-frame rearrangements with V and J assigned. Such tables are incomplete; in checked studies, under half of the missing clones stem from an unresolved V gene, and the remainder is unexplained. Within this sample are approximately 150,000 clones, with around four fifths of them counted one time only. 4.8% of the sample is held by the ten biggest clonotypes. Sequencing was carried out using peripheral blood. The source of these receptors is a human donor in a cohort sampled during active COVID-19.

The CDR3 here is CASSLAQGSYSPLHF. CDR3 in DNA: TGTGCCAGCAGCTTGGCCCAGGGTAGTTATTCACCCCTCCACTTT. The genes are TRBV5-4 and TRBJ1-6, with D perhaps TRBD1 (5 bases). The V end was cut by 0 bases, the J end by 8 bases, with 12 bases between. This CDR3 has 15 residues. Germline CDR1 reads SGHNT; CDR2 reads YYREEE (reference sequence).

The chain links TRBV12-3 or TRBV12-4 to TRBJ2-7, with D hard to call. The V gene lost 3 bases and the J gene lost 2 bases, with 5 bases spanning the gap. This CDR3 has 12 amino acids. CDR3 nucleotides: TGTGCCAGCAGTTTCAATCCCTACGAGCAGTACTTC. Residues: CASSFNPYEQYF.

This rearrangement joins TRBV5-8 to TRBJ1-4, with 10 nucleotides matching TRBD1. With 3 bases clipped from V and 4 bases from J, the junction kept 3 bases outside the gene matches. CDR3 length equals 15 residues. Germline-derived CDR1 and CDR2 are SGHTS and YDEGEE. CDR3 bases: TGTGCCAGCAGCTCGCGGACAGGGGGTAATGAAAAACTGTTTTTT. Amino acids: CASSSRTGGNEKLFF.

V usage is TRBV7-9 and J usage is TRBJ1-3; D is perhaps TRBD1 (5 bases). This CDR3 contains 15 residues. V was pared by 1 base and J by 2 bases, with 9 bases between. The germline gives CDR1 SEHNR, CDR2 FQNEAQ (reference sequence). CDR3 amino acids: CASSLVGAPGNTIYF. The CDR3 coding sequence is TGTGCCAGCAGCTTAGTTGGGGCACCTGGAAACACCATATATTTT.

The chain employs TRBV19 and TRBJ1-3; 8 nucleotides line up with TRBD1. V lost 8 bases, J lost 2 bases, and 8 bases stayed unmatched. The CDR3 is made up of 15 amino acids. Germline V gives CDR1 LNHDA, CDR2 SQIVND (reference sequence). CDR3 region: CASRRQGMPGNTIYF. Here the CDR3 DNA reads TGTGCCAGTCGCCGACAGGGGATGCCTGGAAACACCATATATTTT.

The chain combines TRBV4-1 with TRBJ2-3; D not resolved. With 1 base removed from V and 6 bases from J, the gap between germline ends came to 5 bases. Germline V lookup: CDR1 MGHRA, CDR2 YSYEKL. The CDR3 is 12 residues long. The CDR3 sequence: CASSQVRDTQYF. The CDR3 coding sequence is TGCGCCAGCAGCCAAGTGAGGGATACGCAGTATTTT.

This chain connects TRBV6-2 or TRBV6-3 to TRBJ2-4; D is possibly TRBD1 (6 bases). Trimming left V 5 bases short and J 4 bases short, with 15 bases between. The CDR3 sequence is 15 residues long. Germline V gene lookup returns CDR1 MNHEY and CDR2 SVGEGT. The CDR3, as DNA: TGTGCCAGCAGTCACCTACGGACAGATAAAAACATTCAGTACTTC. Its protein is CASSHLRTDKNIQYF.

This clone has only a few counts. The rearrangement joins TRBV18 to TRBJ2-7, with D unclear. This CDR3 contains 14 residues. Germline V gene sequence: CDR1 KGHSH, CDR2 LQKENI. The V end lost 1 base, the J end lost 3 bases, and 10 bases lay between the germline ends. CDR3: CASSPLTSDYEQYF. The CDR3 DNA sequence: TGTGCCAGCTCACCACTTACAAGTGACTACGAGCAGTACTTC. The whole variable domain, filled in from reference TRBV18 and TRBJ2-7, reads NAGVMQNPRHLVRRRGQEARLRCSPMKGHSHVYWYRQLPEEGLKFMVYLQKENIIDESGMPKERFSAEFPKEGPSILRIQQVVRGDSAAYFCASSPLTSDYEQYFGPGTRLTVT.

The chain has TRBV18 and TRBJ2-1; 7 nucleotides match TRBD2. J gave up 4 bases and V 1 base, and 10 bases lay outside the gene matches. This CDR3 spans 17 amino acids. Germline CDR1 is KGHSH and CDR2 is LQKENI. Written as DNA, the CDR3 is TGTGCCAGCTCACCACAACAGCGGGGAGGGAGGTACAATGAGCAGTTCTTC. Translation gives CASSPQQRGGRYNEQFF.

The chain recombines TRBV20-1 with TRBJ2-1; 14 nucleotides match TRBD2. In germline, CDR1 is DFQATT, CDR2 SNEGSKA (reference sequence). The CDR3 spans 20 residues. With V trimmed by 3 bases and J by 8 bases, 21 bases remained unmatched. The CDR3 loop reads CSASLSNTPRTSGGWHEQFF. For the CDR3, the DNA is TGCAGTGCTAGTCTGTCCAATACCCCGCGGACTAGCGGGGGGTGGCATGAGCAGTTCTTC.

The V and J genes are TRBV29-1 and TRBJ2-3; D is perhaps TRBD1 (6 bases). The CDR3 contains 13 residues. The germline gives CDR1 SQVTM, CDR2 ANQGSEA. Trimming took off 3 bases at V and 5 bases at J, with 12 bases between the two ends. The CDR3 spells CSVEDSGVDTQYF. The CDR3 DNA follows: TGCAGCGTTGAGGACAGCGGAGTAGATACGCAGTATTTT.

The rearrangement links TRBV2 to TRBJ1-5, with TRBD1 identical over 7 bases. The CDR3 has 15 amino acids. Germline V gene data show CDR1 as SNHLY and CDR2 as FYNNEI. The V gene end was trimmed by 6 bases and the J gene end by 0 bases; junction bases not matched to a gene: 5. CDR3 in amino acids: CASSKTGHSNQPQHF. CDR3 coding DNA: TGTGCCAGCAGCAAGACAGGGCATAGCAATCAGCCCCAGCATTTT. Together with reference TRBV2 and TRBJ1-5, the CDR3 gives the full variable domain: EPEVTQTPSHQVTQMGQEVILRCVPISNHLYFYWYRQILGQKVEFLVSFYNNEISEKSEIFDDQFSVERPDGSNFTLKIRSTKLEDSAMYFCASSKTGHSNQPQHFGDGTRLSIL.

The gene calls are TRBV11-2 and TRBJ1-1; D is uncertain. Trimming removed 2 bases at V and 0 bases at J, with 7 bases between. The CDR3 is made up of 14 amino acids. CDR1 and CDR2 from the germline V gene are SGHAT and FQNNGV. The CDR3, as DNA: TGTGCCAGCAGCTTAATGTCGTTGAACACTGAAGCTTTCTTT. It encodes CASSLMSLNTEAFF.

The chain has TRBV29-1 and TRBJ2-7, with TRBD2 matching 8 bases. CDR1 SQVTM and CDR2 ANQGSEA come from the germline V gene. The CDR3 is 14 amino acids. V dropped 7 bases and J dropped 2; count of bases not matched to a gene: 10. The CDR3, as DNA: TGCAGCGCCAGCTTAATTAGCGGGACCTACGAGCAGTACTTC. Translating it yields CSASLISGTYEQYF.

CDR3 nucleotides: TGTGCCAGCAGTCTCACTAGAGGAAACATTCAGTACTTC. This gives the protein CASSLTRGNIQYF. J is TRBJ2-4 and V is TRBV27; D may be TRBD2 (5 bases). The CDR3 contains 13 residues. Per germline, CDR1 MNHEY and CDR2 SMNVEV (reference sequence). V was cut by 5 bases and J by 6 bases, with 11 bases left in between.

This chain connects TRBV4-1 to TRBJ2-2, with D possibly being TRBD2 (5 bases). V lost 0 bases to trimming and J lost 1 base, with 18 bases between them. CDR1 and CDR2 from the germline V gene are MGHRA and YSYEKL. The CDR3 consists of 19 residues. CDR3 amino acids: CASSQEGDTLLGNTGELFF. As DNA, the CDR3 is TGCGCCAGCAGCCAAGAGGGAGACACGTTGCTGGGGAACACCGGGGAGCTGTTTTTT.

The CDR3 sequence: CASSETGGAYEQYF. The CDR3 DNA sequence: TGTGCCAGCAGCGAGACAGGGGGCGCATACGAGCAGTACTTC. J is TRBJ2-7 and V is TRBV7-9; 10 bases map to TRBD1. The CDR3 has 14 amino acids. V lost 5 bases, J lost 4 bases, and 5 bases stayed unmatched. CDR1 and CDR2 from the germline V gene are SEHNR and FQNEAQ (reference sequence).

The chain carries TRBV27 and TRBJ2-3, with 9 bases identical to TRBD1. CDR3 size: 14 residues. In germline, CDR1 is MNHEY, CDR2 SMNVEV (reference sequence). Losses at the gene ends were 7 bases for V and 8 bases for J; bases not matched to a gene: 10. The CDR3 is CASTKRDRDSTQYF. CDR3 sequence (DNA): TGTGCCAGCACAAAACGGGACAGGGATAGTACGCAGTATTTT.

V and J are TRBV14 and TRBJ2-1; 10 bases match TRBD1. CDR3 size: 16 residues. With V trimmed by 1 base and J by 7 bases, 7 bases remained unmatched. Germline V gene sequence: CDR1 SGHDN, CDR2 FVKESK. This CDR3 reads CASSQVKGTGVNEQFF. CDR3 sequence (DNA): TGTGCCAGCAGCCAAGTAAAGGGGACAGGGGTAAATGAGCAGTTCTTC.

Here the CDR3 reads CASSHGTGGNTGELFF. Here the CDR3 DNA reads TGCGCCAGCAGCCACGGGACAGGTGGAAACACCGGGGAGCTGTTTTTT. This sequence joins TRBV5-1 and TRBJ2-2; 8 nucleotides match TRBD1. V dropped 4 bases and J dropped 2; count of bases not matched to a gene: 7. CDR1 is SGHRS and CDR2 is YFSETQ in the germline V gene. The CDR3 consists of 16 residues.

A single count supports this clone. The gene calls are TRBV30 and TRBJ1-4, with 7 bases identical to TRBD1. Losses at the gene ends were 2 bases for V and 4 bases for J; bases not matched to a gene: 4. CDR1 is GTSNPN and CDR2 is SVGIG in the germline V gene (reference sequence). The CDR3 has 14 amino acids. The CDR3 coding sequence is TGTGCCTGGAGTACGGGACAGAGTAATGAAAAACTGTTTTTT. This codes for CAWSTGQSNEKLFF.

The V gene is TRBV3-1 (or the pseudogene TRBV3-2), the J gene TRBJ2-7; TRBD2 aligns across 10 bases. The CDR3 runs 13 residues. The germline gives CDR1 LGHDT, CDR2 YNNKEL (reference sequence). The trim removed 9 bases at V and 5 bases at J, leaving 7 bases unmatched. The CDR3 loop reads CASSRGTSDEQYF. For the CDR3, the DNA is TGTGCCAGTTCTCGAGGGACTAGCGACGAGCAGTACTTC.

The chain recombines TRBV12-5 with TRBJ2-2; a weak D match, TRBD2 (6 bases). Germline CDR1 is LGHNT and CDR2 is FRNRAP. Trimming left V 3 bases short and J 1 base short, with 12 bases between. The CDR3 is 16 amino acids. The chain's CDR3 is CASGFGEEMNTGELFF. Here the CDR3 DNA reads TGTGCTAGTGGTTTTGGGGAGGAGATGAACACCGGGGAGCTGTTTTTT.